This entry describes one T cell receptor beta chain. Its specificity is not known. This record comes from a study of T cell responses to AZD1222 COVID-19 vaccine. CDR3 length: 16 amino acids. V was clipped by 3 bases and J by 0 bases, with 10 bases between them. CDR1 and CDR2 from the germline V gene are SGHTS and YDEGEE. Only in-frame clones appear in the TCRdb table, and some are missing; sequencing was by immunoSEQ multiplex PCR. This table has under 200,000 clones, about 90% appearing once. Whole-study results and caveats: Donors were mostly white British, more females; clonal diversity possibly underestimated. Seropositive status at baseline applied to only 5 or 6 AZD1222 recipients. Unmutated variant regions are reportedly the target of nearly half of TCRs that are spike-specific.

V usage is TRBV5-8 and J usage is TRBJ1-6; D may be TRBD1 (5 bases). This clonotype was sampled from an adult in good health. The sequenced sample was peripheral blood, obtained on day 0 of AZD1222 vaccination. In DNA, the CDR3 is TGTGCCAGCAGCTGGGGGGGAAGCTCCTATAATTCACCCCTCCACTTT. Translated: CASSWGGSSYNSPLHF.